The 13 T cell receptor beta chains below were found in one sample sequenced in a study of blood T cell repertoires in COVID-19 (dated by TCRdb to the early 2020s). The library was made by the immunoSEQ multiplex PCR assay. TCRdb retrieved this table from immuneACCESS and kept in-frame rearrangements only. Not all clones are present; in checked studies, unresolved V genes account for under half, and no reason is known for the remainder. Here the sample has about 99,000 clones; more than 75% occur a single time. The leading ten clones occupy around 16% of the sample. The source material was peripheral blood. Receptor source: a man aged 50 or older with acute or convalescent COVID-19.

This chain joins TRBV6-5 and TRBJ1-4, with unresolved D. The CDR3 loop spans 14 amino acids. Trimming cost V 6 bases and J 7 bases, with 15 bases left between them. Germline loops: CDR1 MNHEY, CDR2 SVGAGI. The CDR3, as DNA: TGTGCCAGCAGCGGAGGTTCGTTGGCTGAAAAACTGTTTTTT. Encoded protein: CASSGGSLAEKLFF.

This clone has a single count. The chain links TRBV6-6 to TRBJ1-1; the D gene is possibly TRBD1 (5 bases). Between the trimmed V and J ends, which lost 3 bases and 7 bases, there was a span of 15 bases. The CDR3 covers 14 residues. Germline values: CDR1 MNHNY, CDR2 SVGAGI (reference sequence). The CDR3 spells CASSYVREGGEAFF. In DNA, the CDR3 is TGTGCCAGCAGTTATGTCAGGGAAGGCGGTGAAGCTTTCTTT.

The chain uses TRBV29-1 and TRBJ2-1; tentatively, D is TRBD2 (5 bases). The germline gives CDR1 SQVTM, CDR2 ANQGSEA. The CDR3 consists of 12 residues. V was shortened by 6 bases and J by 6 bases, with 12 bases between the two germline ends. CDR3 in DNA: TGCAGCGTAGCGATAGCGAGCAATGAGCAGTTCTTC. As protein: CSVAIASNEQFF.

This chain uses TRBV6-2 or TRBV6-3 with TRBJ2-3; 10 bases agree with TRBD2. This CDR3 has 17 residues. With 2 bases clipped from V and 0 bases from J, the junction kept 5 bases outside the gene matches. CDR1 and CDR2 (germline): MNHEY, SVGEGT. Written as DNA, the CDR3 is TGTGCCAGCAGTTACGAGGCGACTAGCGGGAGCACAGATACGCAGTATTTT. It encodes CASSYEATSGSTDTQYF.

This chain uses TRBV9 with TRBJ2-2; 8 bases match TRBD2. The CDR3 is made up of 17 amino acids. Per germline, CDR1 SGDLS and CDR2 YYNGEE. J gave up 1 base and V 0 bases, and 5 bases lay outside the gene matches. CDR3 sequence reads: CASSVGSAGGNTGELFF. Here the CDR3 DNA reads TGTGCCAGCAGCGTAGGTTCCGCGGGAGGGAACACCGGGGAGCTGTTTTTT.

This clone appeared a single time. The chain couples TRBV7-9 to TRBJ2-1; 7 nucleotides match TRBD1. The CDR3 totals 14 residues. The J segment lost 4 bases and the V segment lost 5 bases, leaving 5 bases of the junction unmatched. The germline V gene has CDR1 SEHNR and CDR2 FQNEAQ (reference sequence). The CDR3, as DNA: TGTGCCAGCAGCCCGGGACAGTCTTACAATGAGCAGTTCTTC. It yields the protein CASSPGQSYNEQFF.

This chain links TRBV7-9 with TRBJ1-3; TRBD1 agrees at 8 bases. CDR3 length: 15 residues. From germline, CDR1 is SEHNR and CDR2 FQNEAQ (reference sequence). V trimming: 6 bases; J trimming: 0 bases; junction bases outside the gene matches: 4. The CDR3 region has the DNA TGTGCCAGCAGTTCAGGGGGCGGCTCTGGAAACACCATATATTTT. The encoded protein is CASSSGGGSGNTIYF.

V gene TRBV13 combines with J gene TRBJ1-1, with D possibly being TRBD1 (6 bases). Trimming pared 2 bases from V and 0 bases from J, leaving 10 bases between. The CDR3 has 15 residues. Germline CDR1 and CDR2: PRHDT and FYEKMQ (reference sequence). The CDR3 loop reads CASSLWAGVNTEAFF. The CDR3 region has the DNA TGTGCCAGCAGCTTATGGGCAGGGGTGAACACTGAAGCTTTCTTT.

The CDR3, as DNA: TGTGCCTGGACGGTAAACTCCTACGAGCAGTACTTC. It translates to CAWTVNSYEQYF. This chain links TRBV30 with TRBJ2-7; no definite D call. CDR3 length: 12 amino acids. Deletions cut 4 bases from V and 0 bases from J, with 7 bases between. CDR1 GTSNPN and CDR2 SVGIG come from the germline V gene (reference sequence).

V is TRBV18 and J is TRBJ1-5, with TRBD1 matching 7 bases. The germline gives CDR1 KGHSH, CDR2 LQKENI. The CDR3 has 15 residues. The ends lost 4 bases at V and 2 bases at J; junction bases unmatched: 5. This chain's CDR3 is CASSHTGVGNQPQHF. CDR3 sequence (DNA): TGTGCCAGCTCACACACAGGGGTGGGCAATCAGCCCCAGCATTTT.

The rearrangement links TRBV9 to TRBJ1-6, with D unresolved. The length of the CDR3 is 14 residues. Looked up from germline, CDR1 is SGDLS and CDR2 is YYNGEE. V was pared by 0 bases and J by 8 bases, with 9 bases between. DNA of the CDR3: TGTGCCAGCAGCGTAGGGATCGGGGATTCACCCCTCCACTTT. Translated: CASSVGIGDSPLHF.

The V gene is TRBV11-3, the J gene TRBJ2-2; TRBD1 might be the D (5 bases). The germline V gene has CDR1 SGHNT and CDR2 YENEEA. V gave up 1 base and J gave up 3 bases, with 9 bases separating them. The CDR3 consists of 15 residues. CDR3 residues: CASSLGRVDTGELFF. CDR3 DNA: TGTGCCAGCAGCTTAGGCAGGGTAGACACCGGGGAGCTGTTTTTT.

This chain links TRBV19 with TRBJ1-5; maybe TRBD1 (5 bases). Germline V gene sequence: CDR1 LNHDA, CDR2 SQIVND (reference sequence). V was shortened by 5 bases and J by 4 bases, with 9 bases between the two germline ends. This CDR3 comprises 13 residues. As DNA, the CDR3 is TGTGCCAGTAGTGCGGCAGGGAATCAGCCCCAGCATTTT. The encoded protein is CASSAAGNQPQHF. The variable domain in full, completed from reference TRBV19 and TRBJ1-5, reads DGGITQSPKYLFRKEGQNVTLSCEQNLNHDAMYWYRQDPGQGLRLIYYSQIVNDFQKGDIAEGYSVSREKKESFPLTVTSAQKNPTAFYLCASSAAGNQPQHFGDGTRLSIL.